Listed here is a single TCR beta chain. The CDR3 covers 15 residues. J lost 2 bases, V lost 6 bases, and 7 bases had no gene match. Germline CDR1 reads MNHEY; CDR2 reads SVGAGI. These data come from a study of blood T cell repertoires in COVID-19. Clones were sequenced by immunoSEQ multiplex PCR, and TCRdb holds only the in-frame ones, with some missing. The sample carries fewer than 250,000 clones, just under 85% recorded once. Sequenced material: peripheral blood. The clonotype comes from a woman in her fifties or sixties with active or convalescent COVID-19. The chain couples TRBV6-5 to TRBJ2-1; TRBD1 agrees at 7 bases. The CDR3, as DNA: TGTGCCAGCAGCCGACAGGGACCTACCTACAATGAGCAGTTCTTC. Its protein is CASSRQGPTYNEQFF.